This is a list of T cell receptor beta chains from one sample in a study of OX40 agonist ivuxolimab in advanced cancers. The table came from immunoSEQ multiplex PCR; TCRdb's copy has only in-frame clones and leaves some out. The sample lists roughly 77,000 clones; around 80% were seen once. Sequences were derived from CD4+ or CD8+ T cells sorted from blood, sampled in a trial of the OX40 agonist ivuxolimab. These receptors were obtained from an adult with an advanced solid tumor such as melanoma, head and neck, liver or kidney cancer. Each CDR3 is given with its conserved first and last residue. D genes are given only for firm matches. The size field is filled for only some rows; it gives once, few, many or a size class.

V gene	clone size	D gene	J gene	CDR3 protein	CDR3 DNA
TRBV4-3	NA	NA	TRBJ1-1	CASRRQGETEAFF	TGCGCCAGCAGGAGGCAGGGCGAGACTGAAGCTTTCTTT
TRBV9	NA	TRBD1	TRBJ2-3	CASSVQQGVGDTQYF	TGTGCCAGCAGCGTACAACAGGGGGTAGGAGATACGCAGTATTTT
TRBV5-1	NA	TRBD2	TRBJ2-2	CASSLSGGDHRELFF	TGCGCCAGCAGCCTTAGCGGGGGGGACCACCGGGAGCTGTTTTTT
TRBV7-2	NA	NA	TRBJ2-7	CASSPQGYSYEQYF	TGTGCCAGCAGCCCTCAGGGGTATTCCTACGAGCAGTACTTC
TRBV19	once	NA	TRBJ2-2	CASSMVTAFSTGELFF	TGTGCCAGTAGTATGGTTACAGCATTTTCTACCGGGGAGCTGTTTTTT
TRBV30	NA	TRBD2	TRBJ2-7	CAWSGVAGGYEQYF	TGTGCCTGGAGTGGGGTAGCGGGGGGCTACGAGCAGTACTTC
TRBV7-9	NA	NA	TRBJ2-5	CASSLRGGFETQYF	TGTGCCAGCAGCTTAAGGGGAGGATTTGAGACCCAGTACTTC
TRBV5-6	NA	TRBD2	TRBJ2-5	CASSSGLAVQETQYF	TGTGCCAGCAGCTCCGGACTAGCGGTCCAAGAGACCCAGTACTTC
TRBV27	NA	NA	TRBJ2-3	CASSPRGTSRGTDTQYF	TGTGCCAGCAGTCCGAGAGGAACTAGCCGGGGCACAGATACGCAGTATTTT
TRBV6-5	NA	NA	TRBJ1-5	CASSYGGNQPQHF	TGTGCCAGCAGCTATGGAGGCAATCAGCCCCAGCATTTT
TRBV7-2	NA	TRBD2	TRBJ2-5	CASSAWTSGGLETQYF	TGTGCCAGCAGCGCTTGGACTAGCGGGGGGCTGGAGACCCAGTACTTC
TRBV6-5	NA	NA	TRBJ2-7	CASSPEGNGYEQYF	TGTGCCAGTAGCCCCGAGGGAAACGGCTACGAGCAGTACTTC
TRBV5-4	NA	NA	TRBJ2-7	CASSRGHYEGHEQYF	TGTGCCAGCAGCCGGGGACATTACGAGGGCCACGAGCAGTACTTC
TRBV6-1	NA	TRBD2	TRBJ2-3	CASSEMSGAWFGTDTQYF	TGTGCCAGCAGTGAAATGAGCGGGGCCTGGTTCGGCACAGATACGCAGTATTTT
TRBV4-1	NA	NA	TRBJ1-1	CASSQGGRQMNTEAFF	TGCGCCAGCAGCCAAGGGGGGCGGCAAATGAACACTGAAGCTTTCTTT
TRBV19	NA	NA	TRBJ2-2	CASTGWGTTGELFF	TGTGCCAGTACAGGGTGGGGGACCACCGGGGAGCTGTTTTTT
TRBV5-5	NA	TRBD2	TRBJ2-1	CASSLASGGSQSSYNEQFF	TGTGCCAGCAGCTTGGCTAGCGGGGGGTCACAAAGCTCCTACAATGAGCAGTTCTTC
TRBV7-3	once	NA	TRBJ2-2	CASSPQGGHLGELFF	TGTGCCAGCAGCCCTCAGGGGGGCCACCTGGGGGAGCTGTTTTTT
TRBV7-9	NA	NA	TRBJ2-1	CASSLGLGAYNEQFF	TGTGCCAGCAGCTTAGGTCTAGGAGCGTACAATGAGCAGTTCTTC
TRBV13	once	NA	TRBJ2-1	CASSLGGLGQTYNEQFF	TGTGCCAGCAGCTTAGGAGGATTAGGACAGACCTACAATGAGCAGTTCTTC
TRBV11-2	NA	NA	TRBJ2-1	CASSLGRDSSHNEQFF	TGTGCCAGCAGCTTAGGGAGGGACAGTTCCCACAATGAGCAGTTCTTC
TRBV13	NA	TRBD1	TRBJ2-7	CASSSWVAGGGEQYF	TGTGCCAGCAGCTCCTGGGTTGCAGGGGGCGGCGAGCAGTACTTC
TRBV6-1	few	NA	TRBJ1-1	CASRTLQVNTEAFF	TGTGCCAGCAGAACCCTACAAGTAAACACTGAAGCTTTCTTT
TRBV7-9	NA	NA	TRBJ2-7	CASSLDGSSYEQYF	TGTGCCAGCAGCCTGGACGGCAGCTCCTACGAGCAGTACTTC
TRBV19	NA	NA	TRBJ1-5	CASRGSTDFYSNQPQHF	TGTGCCAGTAGGGGGAGCACCGATTTTTATAGCAATCAGCCCCAGCATTTT
TRBV15	NA	TRBD1	TRBJ2-2	CATSKDRGSGELFF	TGTGCCACCAGCAAAGACAGGGGGTCCGGGGAGCTGTTTTTT
TRBV18	NA	NA	TRBJ1-3	CASSPNQGGTSGNTIYF	TGTGCCAGCTCACCGAACCAGGGCGGGACCTCTGGAAACACCATATATTTT
TRBV7-2	NA	TRBD2	TRBJ2-5	CASSLALAGGWGRETQYF	TGTGCCAGCAGCTTAGCGCTAGCGGGAGGCTGGGGACGAGAGACCCAGTACTTC
TRBV6-5	NA	TRBD1	TRBJ2-7	CATTQGAYEQYF	TGTGCCACCACCCAGGGGGCTTACGAGCAGTACTTC
TRBV15	NA	NA	TRBJ2-5	CATSRDIGQETQYF	TGTGCCACCAGCAGAGATATCGGTCAAGAGACCCAGTACTTC
TRBV27	NA	NA	TRBJ1-5	CASSLGRNQPQHF	TGTGCCAGCAGTTTAGGTAGAAATCAGCCCCAGCATTTT
TRBV6-1	NA	TRBD1	TRBJ2-2	CASSDGTGGTGELFF	TGTGCCAGCAGTGACGGGACAGGGGGCACCGGGGAGCTGTTTTTT
TRBV19	few	NA	TRBJ2-7	CASRERLEARIEQYF	TGTGCCAGTAGGGAGCGGTTGGAGGCCCGGATCGAGCAGTACTTC
TRBV18	NA	NA	TRBJ1-3	CASSPASLFSGNTIYF	TGTGCCAGCTCACCAGCCAGCCTTTTCTCTGGAAACACCATATATTTT
TRBV2	NA	TRBD2	TRBJ2-7	CASSGTSGQQYF	TGTGCCAGCAGTGGGACTAGCGGACAGCAGTACTTC
TRBV4-3	NA	TRBD1	TRBJ1-1	CASSQMNGDRDAFF	TGCGCCAGCAGCCAAATGAATGGGGACAGGGATGCTTTCTTT
TRBV4-3	NA	NA	TRBJ1-5	CASSRDFNQPQHF	TGCGCCAGCAGCCGGGACTTTAATCAGCCCCAGCATTTT
TRBV6-1	NA	TRBD1	TRBJ1-2	CASRETGGIGYTF	TGTGCCAGCAGGGAAACAGGGGGAATTGGCTACACCTTC
TRBV19	once	NA	TRBJ1-2	CASSPRRKDQDYGYTF	TGTGCCAGTAGTCCGCGTAGGAAGGATCAGGACTATGGCTACACCTTC
TRBV7-2	NA	NA	TRBJ2-5	CASSLTGPETQYF	TGTGCCAGCAGCTTAACAGGGCCGGAGACCCAGTACTTC
TRBV27	once	TRBD2	TRBJ2-1	CASSPGLAGRGNEQFF	TGTGCCAGCAGTCCAGGACTAGCGGGGAGAGGCAATGAGCAGTTCTTC
TRBV30	NA	NA	TRBJ1-2	CAWSKGDFTF	TGTGCCTGGAGTAAAGGCGATTTCACCTTC
TRBV18	once	NA	TRBJ1-2	CASSRPGENGYTF	TGTGCCAGCTCACGACCCGGGGAGAATGGCTACACCTTC
TRBV5-1	NA	NA	TRBJ2-7	CASSLGGATVYEQYF	TGCGCCAGCAGCTTGGGAGGGGCGACCGTCTACGAGCAGTACTTC
TRBV4-3	NA	TRBD1	TRBJ2-7	CASSRDRVVGEQYF	TGCGCCAGCAGCCGTGACAGGGTGGTCGGCGAGCAGTACTTC
TRBV5-1	once	TRBD1	TRBJ1-2	CASSQHPGGLDYGYTF	TGCGCCAGCAGCCAACACCCAGGGGGGCTTGACTATGGCTACACCTTC
TRBV7-2	NA	TRBD2	TRBJ2-7	CASSRNEAGLAGISEQYF	TGTGCCAGCAGCCGAAACGAAGCGGGACTAGCGGGAATCTCCGAGCAGTACTTC
TRBV9	NA	NA	TRBJ1-3	CASSVALGTGNTIYF	TGTGCCAGCAGCGTAGCCCTGGGGACTGGAAACACCATATATTTT
TRBV5-1	NA	TRBD1	TRBJ1-1	CASSFGQGMGTEAFF	TGCGCCAGCAGCTTCGGACAGGGGATGGGCACTGAAGCTTTCTTT
TRBV2	NA	NA	TRBJ2-5	CASSGQVKQETQYF	TGTGCCAGCAGTGGACAGGTGAAACAAGAGACCCAGTACTTC
TRBV28	NA	NA	TRBJ2-7	CASSPLWGPTYEQYF	TGTGCCAGCAGTCCCCTCTGGGGGCCTACCTACGAGCAGTACTTC
TRBV7-2	NA	TRBD2	TRBJ2-1	CASSFGVAGGNEQFF	TGTGCCAGCAGCTTCGGGGTAGCGGGGGGGAATGAGCAGTTCTTC
TRBV5-4	NA	TRBD2	TRBJ2-3	CASSDSVRSGGTDTQYF	TGTGCCAGCAGCGACTCCGTAAGGAGCGGGGGTACCGATACGCAGTATTTT